The T cell receptor beta chain under discussion was sequenced for a study of T cell responses to AZD1222 COVID-19 vaccine. CDR1 SNHLY and CDR2 FYNNEI come from the germline V gene. Trimming took off 3 bases at V and 8 bases at J, with 19 bases between the two ends. The CDR3 runs 15 residues. This table comes from immunoSEQ multiplex PCR, and its TCRdb copy is limited to in-frame clones, with some not included. Here the sample spans over 75,000 clones, approximately 83% being singletons. Findings and limits, study-wide: Elevations in Spike-specific TCR breadth and depth followed administration of two AZD1222 doses. Clonal diversity was possibly underestimated; the donors were predominantly white British and more often female. Repertoire collection took place solely once the T cell response had peaked.

A word on this clone: Its cognate antigen is unknown.

The receptor was isolated from an adult who received the AZD1222 COVID-19 vaccine. The V and J genes are TRBV2 and TRBJ1-2; a possible D gene is TRBD1 (5 bases). Sequenced material: peripheral blood, taken 28 days after the second AZD1222 dose. The CDR3 is CASSDFVRDLGGYTF. The CDR3 bases are TGTGCCAGCAGTGATTTTGTACGGGACTTGGGAGGCTACACCTTC.